This T cell receptor (beta chain) was obtained from a study of blood T cell repertoires in COVID-19. V was clipped by 0 bases and J by 6 bases, with 9 bases between them. Germline V lookup: CDR1 LNHNV, CDR2 YYDKDF (reference sequence). The CDR3 consists of 14 residues. The protocol was immunoSEQ multiplex PCR, while the TCRdb copy is restricted to in-frame clones and leaves out a portion. The sample has 250,000 to 350,000 clones, 70% to 90% seen once; the top ten hold around 12%. This clonotype was sampled from a woman aged 55-69 years with acute or convalescent COVID-19. The source material was peripheral blood. This chain links TRBV15 with TRBJ1-5; D remains ambiguous. In nucleotides, the CDR3 is TGTGCCACCAGCAGAGATAGAGGGTTTCAGCCCCAGCATTTT. This codes for CATSRDRGFQPQHF.